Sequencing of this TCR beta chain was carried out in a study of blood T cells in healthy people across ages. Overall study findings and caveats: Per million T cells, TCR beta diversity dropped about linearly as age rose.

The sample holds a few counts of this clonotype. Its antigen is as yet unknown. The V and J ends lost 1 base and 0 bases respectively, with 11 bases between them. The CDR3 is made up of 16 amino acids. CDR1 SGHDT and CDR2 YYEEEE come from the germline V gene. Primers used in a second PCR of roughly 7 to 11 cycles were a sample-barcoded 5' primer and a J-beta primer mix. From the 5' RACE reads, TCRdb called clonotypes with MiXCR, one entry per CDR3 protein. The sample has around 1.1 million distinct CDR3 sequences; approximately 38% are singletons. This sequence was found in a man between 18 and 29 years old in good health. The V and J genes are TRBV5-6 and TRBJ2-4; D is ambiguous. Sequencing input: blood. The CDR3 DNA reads TGTGCCAGCAGCTTGAGTACTCGGTTAGCCAAAAACATTCAGTACTTC. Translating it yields CASSLSTRLAKNIQYF.